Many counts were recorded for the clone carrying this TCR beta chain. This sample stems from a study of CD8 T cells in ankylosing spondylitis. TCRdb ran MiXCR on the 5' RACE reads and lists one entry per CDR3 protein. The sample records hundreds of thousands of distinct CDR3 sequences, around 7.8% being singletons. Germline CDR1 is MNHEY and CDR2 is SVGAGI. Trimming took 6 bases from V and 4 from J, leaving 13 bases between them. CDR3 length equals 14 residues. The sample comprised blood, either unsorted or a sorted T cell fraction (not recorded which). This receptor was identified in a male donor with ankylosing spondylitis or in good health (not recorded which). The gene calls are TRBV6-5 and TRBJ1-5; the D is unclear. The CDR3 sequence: CASSYTGINQPQHF. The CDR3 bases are TGTGCCAGCAGCTACACGGGGATAAATCAGCCCCAGCATTTT.